The present entry profiles one T cell receptor (beta chain) with its context. This specimen belongs to a study of blood T cell repertoires in COVID-19. The Seattle patients, enrolled during active infection, were followed longitudinally. Authors' data handling: By means of reference gene primer amplification, nucleated cell counts were estimated. Profiled with immunoSEQ multiplex PCR; TCRdb holds only in-frame clones, not every one. That table gives V, J and clone size, and the DNA gave D and trimming. The table includes approximately 250,000 clones, 92% detected once. The clonotype was recovered from a man aged 30 to 45 with COVID-19, enrolled during active disease. Sequencing was carried out using peripheral blood.

The CDR3 bases are TGCGCCAGCAGCTCGGGACAGTACTCTGGAAACACCATATATTTT. As protein: CASSSGQYSGNTIYF. This chain joins TRBV5-1 and TRBJ1-3, with TRBD1 matching 7 bases. Trimming cost V 3 bases and J 0 bases; bases outside gene matches: 3. The length of the CDR3 is 15 residues. CDR1 is SGHRS and CDR2 is YFSETQ in the germline V gene.